This T cell receptor beta chain was profiled in a study of cytomegalovirus exposure and HLA in healthy donors. It was with 60 Vbeta and 13 Jbeta primers that the PCR ran. Sequencing used immunoSEQ multiplex PCR; TCRdb keeps in-frame clones, though not all of them. Of some 60,000 clones in the sample, 85% were seen once. Findings and caveats of the study: In all likelihood, a cluster of highly shared sequence variants was a sequencing artifact.

Concerning this clone: Its antigen is undetermined.

This TCR derives from a female donor in good health and CMV-seronegative. Sequenced input: PBMCs.

Here the CDR3 DNA reads TGTGCCAGCACCTATGAACTAGCCAAAAACATTCAGTACTTC. Residues: CASTYELAKNIQYF. V and J are TRBV7-2 and TRBJ2-4; D is unresolved. This CDR3 comprises 14 residues. Germline V gives CDR1 SGHTA, CDR2 FQGNSA. With 7 bases removed from V and 0 bases from J, the gap between germline ends came to 10 bases.